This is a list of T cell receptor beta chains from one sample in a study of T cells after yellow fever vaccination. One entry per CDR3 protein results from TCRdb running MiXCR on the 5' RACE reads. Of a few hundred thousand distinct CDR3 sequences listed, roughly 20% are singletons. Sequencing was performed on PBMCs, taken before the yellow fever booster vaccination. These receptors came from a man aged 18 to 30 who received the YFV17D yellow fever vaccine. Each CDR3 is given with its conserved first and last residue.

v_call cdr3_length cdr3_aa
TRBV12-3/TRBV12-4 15 CASSRMVVENYGYTF
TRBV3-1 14 CASSRPTVTGELFF
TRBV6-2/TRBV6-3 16 CASSYVLVGTTDTQYF
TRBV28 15 CASRPDRRNTGELFF
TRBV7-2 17 CASSPRRTGGSENTIYF
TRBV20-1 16 CSARDLRTGNNSPLHF
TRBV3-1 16 CASSYLAAGGTDTQYF
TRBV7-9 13 CASSRQGSTEAFF
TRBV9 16 CASSVVTEFNTGELFF
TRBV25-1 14 CASSETSGGDTQYF
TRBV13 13 CASSDRGLTEAFF
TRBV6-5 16 CASSYSRQTVKNIQYF
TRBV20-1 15 CSASRDSENQETQYF
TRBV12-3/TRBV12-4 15 CASRPGGENWETQYF
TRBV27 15 CASSSWTGRTGELFF
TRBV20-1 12 CSATGTAFEQYF
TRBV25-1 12 CASSGNSYEQYF
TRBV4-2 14 CASSQVDTAAEAFF
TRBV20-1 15 CSARTRGAGTGELFF
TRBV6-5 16 CASSSRPGGLPHEQYF
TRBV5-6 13 CASSSLWRETQYF
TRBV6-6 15 CASSYSNQAASTQYF
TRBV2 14 CASKAGRDNQPQHF
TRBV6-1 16 CAAQRSTTPNTGELFF
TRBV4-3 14 CASSQDQTDTIQYF
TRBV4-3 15 CASSQETGRGEKLFF
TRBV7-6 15 CASSLAARGLGEQYF
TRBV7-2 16 CASSFRPGGFTDTQYF
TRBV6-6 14 CASSYRGVNTEAFF
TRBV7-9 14 CASSRNRVGNEQFF
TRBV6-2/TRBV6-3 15 CASSLTGGQYNEQFF
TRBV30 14 CAWNPGGGNQPQHF
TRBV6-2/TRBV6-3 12 CASSYWAYEQYF
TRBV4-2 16 CASSQLAGGPEETQYF
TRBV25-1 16 CASSDSGQGSYNEQFF
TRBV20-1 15 CSATGASGSTDTQYF
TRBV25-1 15 CASSEEGRGENEQFF
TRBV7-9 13 CASSSVGTGELFF
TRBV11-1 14 CASSAVTTGLPQYF
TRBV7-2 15 CASSAFGMLKDTQYF
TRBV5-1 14 CASRGEVGANVLTF
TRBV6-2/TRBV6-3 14 CASSKVGSNQPQHF
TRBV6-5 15 CASSSHRGVADTQYF
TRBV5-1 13 CASSLYGDYGYTF
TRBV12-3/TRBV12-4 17 CASSRTGGLGNTGELFF
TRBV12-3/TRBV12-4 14 CASSLDTGQWIQYF
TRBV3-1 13 CASSQDLTQPQHF
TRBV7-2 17 CASSSEDRPAGRNIQYF